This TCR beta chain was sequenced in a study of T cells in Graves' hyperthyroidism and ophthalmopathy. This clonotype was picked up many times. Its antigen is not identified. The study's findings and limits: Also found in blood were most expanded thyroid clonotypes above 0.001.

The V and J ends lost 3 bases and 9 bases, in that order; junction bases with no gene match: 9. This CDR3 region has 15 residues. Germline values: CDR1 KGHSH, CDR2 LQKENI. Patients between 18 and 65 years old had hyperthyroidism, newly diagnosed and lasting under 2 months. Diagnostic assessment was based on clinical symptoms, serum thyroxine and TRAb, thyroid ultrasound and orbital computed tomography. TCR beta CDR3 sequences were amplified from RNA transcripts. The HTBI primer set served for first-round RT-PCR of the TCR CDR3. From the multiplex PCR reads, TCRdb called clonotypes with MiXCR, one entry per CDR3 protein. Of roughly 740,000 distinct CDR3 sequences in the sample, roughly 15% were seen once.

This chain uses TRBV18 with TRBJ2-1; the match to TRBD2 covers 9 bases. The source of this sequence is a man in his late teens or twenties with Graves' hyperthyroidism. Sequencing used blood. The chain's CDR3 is CASSPAVAGAPEQFF. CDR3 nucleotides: TGTGCCAGCTCACCGGCGGTAGCGGGAGCCCCTGAGCAGTTCTTC.